Shown below are 24 T cell receptor beta chains from a single sample sequenced in a study of blood T cell repertoires in COVID-19. The table came from immunoSEQ multiplex PCR; TCRdb's copy has only in-frame clones and leaves some out. Altogether 70,000 or so clones are present, 90% being singletons, with the ten largest covering approximately 5%. Sequencing was done on a sample of peripheral blood. Source of these receptors: a woman under 30 with acute or convalescent COVID-19.

The genes are TRBV2 and TRBJ2-1; TRBD1 agrees at 7 bases. Unmatched junction bases numbered 12, after V lost 8 bases and J lost 5 bases. Germline CDR1 SNHLY, CDR2 FYNNEI. The CDR3 runs to 15 residues. DNA for the CDR3: TGTGCCAGCTGCAGGGGGATGATTGACGACAATGAGCAGTTCTTC. This codes for CASCRGMIDDNEQFF.

The chain couples TRBV3-1 (or the pseudogene TRBV3-2) to TRBJ1-6; tentatively, D is TRBD1 (5 bases). The CDR3 has 12 residues. CDR1 LGHDT and CDR2 YNNKEL come from the germline V gene (reference sequence). V lost 6 bases to trimming and J lost 10 bases, with 10 bases between them. CDR3 loop: CASRQTGSPLHF. The DNA for the CDR3 is TGTGCCAGCAGACAAACAGGCTCACCCCTCCACTTT.

This chain connects TRBV5-1 to TRBJ2-2; 7 bases match TRBD1. This CDR3 is built from 16 residues. Germline values: CDR1 SGHRS, CDR2 YFSETQ. The trim removed 1 base at V and 0 bases at J, leaving 3 bases unmatched. The CDR3 here is CASSLTGDPNTGELFF. As DNA, the CDR3 is TGCGCCAGCAGCTTGACAGGGGATCCGAACACCGGGGAGCTGTTTTTT.

As DNA, the CDR3 is TGTGCCAGCAGGAGGGACAGCGGAAACTATGGCTACACCTTC. Its translation: CASRRDSGNYGYTF. The gene calls are TRBV2 and TRBJ1-2; 7 bases fit TRBD1. This CDR3 region has 14 residues. From germline, CDR1 is SNHLY and CDR2 FYNNEI. V was clipped by 6 bases and J by 2 bases; unmatched bases: 6.

CDR3 in amino acids: CASSFLGRDKNNNYGYTF. CDR3 in DNA: TGTGCCAGCAGCTTTTTAGGTCGGGACAAAAATAATAACTATGGCTACACCTTC. J is TRBJ1-2 and V is TRBV13, with D perhaps TRBD1 (6 bases). The CDR3 length is 18 residues. CDR1 and CDR2 from the germline V gene are PRHDT and FYEKMQ (reference sequence). Trimming removed 3 bases at V and 1 base at J, with 21 bases between.

J is TRBJ2-1 and V is TRBV30; TRBD2 matches at 11 bases. Germline V gene lookup returns CDR1 GTSNPN and CDR2 SVGIG (reference sequence). The trim removed 6 bases at V and 4 bases at J, leaving 2 bases unmatched. This CDR3 region has 13 residues. CDR3 amino acids: CACRLAGYNEQFF. The CDR3, as DNA: TGTGCCTGTAGACTAGCGGGGTACAATGAGCAGTTCTTC.

The gene calls are TRBV30 and TRBJ1-1; 8 nucleotides align to TRBD1. V lost 1 base, J lost 0 bases, and 10 bases stayed unmatched. The CDR3 covers 17 residues. Germline V gene sequence: CDR1 GTSNPN, CDR2 SVGIG (reference sequence). The CDR3 DNA reads TGTGCCTGGAGTGCTCGTGACAGGGGACTCATGAACACTGAAGCTTTCTTT. It specifies CAWSARDRGLMNTEAFF.

This clone was observed a few times. The V gene is TRBV6-5, the J gene TRBJ1-4, with D unresolved. This CDR3 has 15 amino acids. V was shortened by 6 bases and J by 7 bases, with 18 bases between the two germline ends. CDR1 is MNHEY, CDR2 SVGAGI, per germline. In nucleotides, the CDR3 is TGTGCCAGCAGCCTGAGAGGATCCGGAGGTGAAAAACTGTTTTTT. Translation gives CASSLRGSGGEKLFF.

The chain has TRBV21-1 and TRBJ1-5; whether TRBD1, the table's D call, matches the DNA was not checked. TRBV21-1 is marked as a pseudogene. The CDR3 has 15 amino acids. This chain's CDR3 is CASSPQGKVCQPQHF. For the CDR3, the DNA is TGTGCCAGCAGCCCACAGGGGAAGGTTTGTCAGCCCCAGCATTTT.

The J gene is TRBJ2-1, the V gene TRBV11-2; D call uncertain. The CDR3 totals 17 residues. V lost 5 bases and J lost 0, with 17 bases in between. The germline V gene encodes CDR1 SGHAT and CDR2 FQNNGV. CDR3 sequence reads: CASSPLSSFGSYNEQFF. The DNA of the CDR3 is TGTGCCAGCAGCCCCCTCTCTTCGTTCGGCTCCTACAATGAGCAGTTCTTC. The full variable domain, with the rest looked up from reference TRBV11-2 and TRBJ2-1, is EAGVAQSPRYKIIEKRQSVAFWCNPISGHATLYWYQQILGQGPKLLIQFQNNGVVDDSQLPKDRFSAERLKGVDSTLKIQPAKLEDSAVYLCASSPLSSFGSYNEQFFGPGTRLTVL.

The rearrangement uses TRBV4-1 and TRBJ1-1; no definite D call. Germline CDR1 is MGHRA and CDR2 is YSYEKL. Between the trimmed V and J ends, which lost 2 bases and 3 bases, there was a span of 10 bases. The CDR3 totals 14 residues. CDR3 DNA sequence: TGCGCCAGCAGCCAACCGGGGAGGGACACTGAAGCTTTCTTT. Protein: CASSQPGRDTEAFF.

V gene TRBV14 combines with J gene TRBJ2-3, with D perhaps TRBD1 (7 bases). The V end lost 6 bases, the J end lost 3 bases, and 13 bases lay between the germline ends. CDR1 is SGHDN, CDR2 FVKESK, per germline. This CDR3 is 14 amino acids long. CDR3 protein: CASRLRGATDTQYF. As DNA, the CDR3 is TGTGCCAGCAGGCTCAGGGGGGCGACAGATACGCAGTATTTT.

CDR3 coding DNA: TGTGCCAGCAGCTTAGATGGTGCAGGACAGGCGTGCACCTTC. Translated: CASSLDGAGQACTF. V and J are TRBV11-2 and TRBJ1-2; 7 nucleotides align to TRBD1. J gave up 13 bases and V 0 bases, and 11 bases lay outside the gene matches. Germline V gene data show CDR1 as SGHAT and CDR2 as FQNNGV. This CDR3 region has 14 residues.

The rearrangement joins TRBV24-1 to TRBJ2-5; maybe TRBD1 (5 bases). CDR1 and CDR2 (germline): KGHDR, SFDVKD. CDR3 length: 14 amino acids. V was pared by 3 bases and J by 7 bases, with 14 bases between. DNA for the CDR3: TGTGCCACCAGTGATAGGTGGGGCGACGGGACCCAGTACTTC. Translated: CATSDRWGDGTQYF.

This rearrangement joins TRBV21-1 to TRBJ2-1; the table calls TRBD2, which could not be checked here. TRBV21-1 has pseudogene status. The CDR3 runs to 14 residues. DNA of the CDR3: TGTGCCCGATACAGGACTAGAGTCTACAATGAGCAGTTCTTC. Translated: CARYRTRVYNEQFF.

This clone showed up just once. The chain is built from TRBV2 and TRBJ1-4; D perhaps matches TRBD1 (5 bases). Germline V lookup: CDR1 SNHLY, CDR2 FYNNEI. This CDR3 comprises 15 residues. V lost 6 bases, J lost 3 bases, and 14 bases lay in between. The CDR3 sequence is CASSAGIWANEKLFF. Written as DNA, the CDR3 is TGTGCCAGCAGCGCAGGGATTTGGGCTAATGAAAAACTGTTTTTT.

The chain employs TRBV6-7 and TRBJ2-2, with a possible D match to TRBD1 (5 bases). TRBV6-7 is given ORF status, its function remaining uncertain. V was shortened by 2 bases and J by 0 bases, with 19 bases between the two germline ends. The CDR3 has 19 residues. The CDR3 DNA follows: TGTGCCAGCAGTTACGCAGGGTTTCTTGTATCCTCGAACACCGGGGAGCTGTTTTTT. It codes for CASSYAGFLVSSNTGELFF.

Many counts were recorded for this clone. The gene calls are TRBV4-1 and TRBJ2-1; 10 bases agree with TRBD2. CDR1 is MGHRA, CDR2 YSYEKL, per germline. V shed 4 bases and J 6 bases; nucleotides not matched to a gene: 3. This CDR3 is 14 amino acids long. For the CDR3, the DNA is TGCGCCAGCAGCCGCCAGCGGGAGGGCAATGAGCAGTTCTTC. Protein product: CASSRQREGNEQFF.

The V and J genes are TRBV20-1 and TRBJ1-5; D remains unclear. CDR1 is DFQATT, CDR2 SNEGSKA, per germline (reference sequence). The CDR3 sequence is 13 residues long. Trimming took 3 bases from V and 2 from J, leaving 8 bases between them. Here the CDR3 DNA reads TGCAGTGCTAGTTACGGGGGCAATCAGCCCCAGCATTTT. It is translated as CSASYGGNQPQHF.

The chain has TRBV2 and TRBJ2-7, with 7 nucleotides matching TRBD1. Germline V gene sequence: CDR1 SNHLY, CDR2 FYNNEI. This CDR3 region has 14 residues. After removal of 7 bases from V and 3 bases from J, the junction contained 9 bases not matched to a gene. This CDR3 is CASTVGTDIYEQYF. In nucleotides, the CDR3 is TGTGCCAGCACAGTTGGGACAGATATCTACGAGCAGTACTTC.

The chain uses TRBV2 and TRBJ1-2, with D perhaps TRBD1 (5 bases). This CDR3 comprises 14 residues. Germline assignment: CDR1 SNHLY and CDR2 FYNNEI. V was pared by 2 bases and J by 6 bases, with 13 bases between. Here the CDR3 reads CASSEQRGGDGYTF. In nucleotides, the CDR3 is TGTGCCAGCAGTGAACAGCGGGGCGGCGATGGCTACACCTTC. Full variable domain (missing parts from reference TRBV2 and TRBJ1-2): EPEVTQTPSHQVTQMGQEVILRCVPISNHLYFYWYRQILGQKVEFLVSFYNNEISEKSEIFDDQFSVERPDGSNFTLKIRSTKLEDSAMYFCASSEQRGGDGYTFGSGTRLTVV.

This chain connects TRBV12-1 to TRBJ1-6. TRBV12-1 is labeled a pseudogene. The CDR3 consists of 17 residues. CDR3 region: CASSPDYRVLGGSPLHF. The CDR3 DNA reads TGTGCCAGCAGCCCTGACTATCGGGTTCTCGGGGGTTCACCCCTCCACTTT.

The chain joins TRBV6-1 to TRBJ1-1; maybe TRBD1 (5 bases). The CDR3 extends over 15 amino acids. Germline values: CDR1 MNHNS, CDR2 SASEGT. V lost 3 bases, J lost 2 bases, and 13 bases lay in between. CDR3 amino acids: CASSDPGEVNTEAFF. CDR3 bases: TGTGCCAGCAGTGACCCGGGGGAAGTAAACACTGAAGCTTTCTTT.

This clone was recorded only once. The chain has TRBV11-2 and TRBJ2-1; no firm D call. The germline V and J ends were trimmed by 0 bases and 14 bases, with 14 bases remaining between them. The CDR3 sequence is 13 residues long. Germline CDR1 reads SGHAT; CDR2 reads FQNNGV. This CDR3 reads CASSLDQAGLEFF. The CDR3 DNA sequence: TGTGCCAGCAGCTTAGATCAGGCCGGTTTGGAGTTCTTC.